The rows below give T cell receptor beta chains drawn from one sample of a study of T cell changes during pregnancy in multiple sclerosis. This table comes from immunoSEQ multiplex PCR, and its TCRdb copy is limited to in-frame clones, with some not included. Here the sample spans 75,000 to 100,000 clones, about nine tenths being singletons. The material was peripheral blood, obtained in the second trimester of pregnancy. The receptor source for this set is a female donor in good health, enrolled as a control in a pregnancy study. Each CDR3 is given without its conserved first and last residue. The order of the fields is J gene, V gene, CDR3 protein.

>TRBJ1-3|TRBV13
ASSLGQATYSGNTIY
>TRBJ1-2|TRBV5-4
ASDVHPGKTYGYT
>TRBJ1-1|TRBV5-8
ASRRGPEAF
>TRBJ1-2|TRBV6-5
ASSYARGLDYT
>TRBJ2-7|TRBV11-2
ASSYEGGTSSPYEQY
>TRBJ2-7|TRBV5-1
ASSLADRVESYEQY
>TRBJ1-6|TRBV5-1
ASSLGQGRTPLH
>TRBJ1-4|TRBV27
ASINYRGGNEKLF
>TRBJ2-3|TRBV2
ASSTDGPTDTQY
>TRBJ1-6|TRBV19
ASSFIQGAGNSPLH
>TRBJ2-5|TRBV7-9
ASSLGSGGETQY
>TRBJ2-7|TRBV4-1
ASSQDNSEPYEQY
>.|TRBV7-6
ASSFGQGPYEQY
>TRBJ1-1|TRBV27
ASSSYPGVRGTEAF
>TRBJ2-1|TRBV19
ASRPSADTYNEQF
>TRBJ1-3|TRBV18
ASSPPSFSGNTIY
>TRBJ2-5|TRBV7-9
ASSLGRTHQETQY
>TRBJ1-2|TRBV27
ASSLLQGVHGYT
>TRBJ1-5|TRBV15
ATSREGGQGSQPQH
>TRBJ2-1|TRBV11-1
ASSLTGVGSF
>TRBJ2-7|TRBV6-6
ASSSPPRGEQY
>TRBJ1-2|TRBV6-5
ASSSPGTGDYGYT
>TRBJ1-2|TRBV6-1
ASSEGQIYGYT
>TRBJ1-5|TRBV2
ASGPGQGHQPQH
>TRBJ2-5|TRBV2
ASKISSGVETQY
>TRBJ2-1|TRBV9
ASSPRGASYNEQF
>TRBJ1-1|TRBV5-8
ASSLGALREAF